These 11 T cell receptor beta chains originate from one sample sequenced in a study of vaccination and CD4 T cells after COVID-19. With the Oncomine TCR Beta short-read assay, DNA from cultured CD4+ T cells was sequenced. Using its own MiXCR run on the PCR reads, TCRdb lists one record per CDR3 protein. Of about 20,000 distinct CDR3 sequences listed, 60% were seen once; the top ten hold about 9.8%. Their recognized antigens are unknown. The sample's treatment: approximately 9-day PBMC culture with coronavirus spike peptide pools or control peptides (ViraFEST assay). The specimen was CD4+ T cells from blood, cultured in vitro, collected after SARS-CoV-2 vaccination. Receptor source: a human donor who had recovered from COVID-19.

The chain uses TRBV20-1 and TRBJ1-2; D possibly corresponds to TRBD1 (6 bases). CDR1 and CDR2 (germline): DFQATT, SNEGSKA (reference sequence). CDR3 length: 13 residues. Trimming shortened V by 8 bases and J by 8 bases, and 21 bases separated the two germline ends. The CDR3 DNA reads TGCAGTTCCCCTCAAATGGGGGCTGAAGGCTACACCTTC. Encoded protein: CSSPQMGAEGYTF.

The chain combines TRBV28 with TRBJ2-2; no clear D. Trimming left V 4 bases short and J 0 bases short, with 12 bases between. Germline CDR1 is MDHEN and CDR2 is SYDVKM. The CDR3 runs to 16 residues. CDR3 DNA: TGTGCCAGCAGTTACTTTGGACCCTCGAACACCGGGGAGCTGTTTTTT. Amino acid sequence: CASSYFGPSNTGELFF.

This chain connects TRBV19 to TRBJ1-1; TRBD1 might be the D (6 bases). Germline V gene data show CDR1 as LNHDA and CDR2 as SQIVND (reference sequence). The CDR3 extends over 14 amino acids. With 5 bases removed from V and 1 base from J, the gap between germline ends came to 11 bases. The DNA of the CDR3 is TGTGCCAGTAGTCCCAACAGGGAGAACACTGAAGCTTTCTTT. It is translated as CASSPNRENTEAFF.

This clonotype is a singleton in its sample. The chain combines TRBV5-5 with TRBJ1-5, with D hard to call. The ends were cut back, 0 bases at V and 3 bases at J, with 4 bases in the middle. This CDR3 comprises 13 residues. Germline V gene data show CDR1 as SGHKS and CDR2 as YYEKEE (reference sequence). CDR3 sequence (DNA): TGTGCCAGCAGCTTGGACACCAATCAGCCCCAGCATTTT. It encodes CASSLDTNQPQHF.

The chain has TRBV7-9 and TRBJ1-6; a possible D gene is TRBD1 (6 bases). Per the germline V gene, CDR1 is SEHNR and CDR2 is FQNEAQ (reference sequence). V was cut by 3 bases and J by 9 bases, with 12 bases left in between. The CDR3 loop spans 14 amino acids. The CDR3: CASSFGQFGSPLHF. Here the CDR3 DNA reads TGTGCCAGCAGCTTTGGACAGTTTGGTTCACCCCTCCACTTT.

The chain has TRBV20-1 and TRBJ2-3, with D uncertain. This CDR3 region has 16 residues. With 0 bases removed from V and 5 bases from J, the gap between germline ends came to 18 bases. Germline V gives CDR1 DFQATT, CDR2 SNEGSKA (reference sequence). CDR3 sequence (DNA): TGCAGTGCTAGAGATGGCCATAGACTTCGGCAAGATACGCAGTATTTT. This sequence encodes CSARDGHRLRQDTQYF.

This chain links TRBV19 with TRBJ1-3; 7 nucleotides match TRBD1. This CDR3 region has 15 residues. Germline V gives CDR1 LNHDA, CDR2 SQIVND (reference sequence). V dropped 6 bases and J dropped 0; count of bases not matched to a gene: 5. The CDR3 region has the DNA TGTGCCAGTAGGCTGGACAGGAGCTCTGGAAACACCATATATTTT. This translates into CASRLDRSSGNTIYF.

V and J are TRBV20-1 and TRBJ1-1; tentative D call: TRBD1 (5 bases). The germline gives CDR1 DFQATT, CDR2 SNEGSKA (reference sequence). The V gene lost 7 bases and the J gene lost 8 bases, with 14 bases spanning the gap. The CDR3 sequence is 11 residues long. The chain's CDR3 is CSVWLGPEAFF. In DNA, the CDR3 is TGCAGTGTGTGGTTGGGACCGGAAGCTTTCTTT.

This chain uses TRBV28 with TRBJ1-6, with 7 bases identical to TRBD1. The V gene end was trimmed by 6 bases and the J gene end by 6 bases; junction bases not matched to a gene: 11. Germline CDR1 MDHEN, CDR2 SYDVKM. This CDR3 contains 16 residues. This CDR3 reads CASSWGGGRGNSPLHF. CDR3 coding DNA: TGTGCCAGCAGCTGGGGAGGGGGCCGGGGTAATTCACCCCTCCACTTT.

The chain couples TRBV7-2 to TRBJ2-5; TRBD2 agrees at 15 bases. Trimming removed 4 bases from V and 7 bases from J; junction bases left unmatched: 16. Germline V gives CDR1 SGHTA, CDR2 FQGNSA. This CDR3 is built from 19 residues. The CDR3 spells CASSSRSGLAGGLLRTQYF. CDR3 coding DNA: TGTGCCAGCAGCTCCCGTAGTGGACTAGCGGGGGGGCTCTTAAGGACCCAGTACTTC. Full variable domain (remainder filled in from reference TRBV7-2 and TRBJ2-5): GAGVSQSPSNKVTEKGKDVELRCDPISGHTALYWYRQSLGQGLEFLIYFQGNSAPDKSGLPSDRFSAERTGGSVSTLTIQRTQQEDSAVYLCASSSRSGLAGGLLRTQYFGPGTRLLVL.

The chain joins TRBV19 to TRBJ1-2; no clear D gene. The CDR3 runs 12 residues. Between the trimmed V and J ends, which lost 7 bases and 7 bases, there was a span of 13 bases. CDR1 and CDR2 from the germline V gene are LNHDA and SQIVND (reference sequence). CDR3 sequence (DNA): TGTGCCAGTAATTCCCTGGGTGGTGGCTACACCTTC. Translation gives CASNSLGGGYTF.